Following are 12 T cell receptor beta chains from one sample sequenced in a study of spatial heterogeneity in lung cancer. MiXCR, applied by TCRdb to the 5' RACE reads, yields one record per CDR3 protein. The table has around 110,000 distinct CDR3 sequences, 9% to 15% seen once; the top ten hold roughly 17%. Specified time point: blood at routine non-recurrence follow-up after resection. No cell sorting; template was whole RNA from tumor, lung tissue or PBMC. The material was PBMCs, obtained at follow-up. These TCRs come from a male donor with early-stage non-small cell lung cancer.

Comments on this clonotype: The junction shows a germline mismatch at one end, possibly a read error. CDR3 residues: CASTAEPNYGNTF. The CDR3 nucleotides are TGTGCCAGCACCGCGGAGCCTAACTATGGCAACACCTTC. V usage is TRBV2 and J usage is TRBJ1-2, with D unresolved. This CDR3 is built from 13 residues. From germline, CDR1 is SNHLY and CDR2 FYNNEI.

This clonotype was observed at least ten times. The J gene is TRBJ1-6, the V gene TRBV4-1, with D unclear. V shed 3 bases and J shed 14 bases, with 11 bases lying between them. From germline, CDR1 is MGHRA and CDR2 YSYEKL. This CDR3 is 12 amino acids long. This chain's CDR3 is CASSHDQQSLHF. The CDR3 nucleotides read TGCGCCAGCAGCCATGATCAGCAATCCCTCCACTTT.

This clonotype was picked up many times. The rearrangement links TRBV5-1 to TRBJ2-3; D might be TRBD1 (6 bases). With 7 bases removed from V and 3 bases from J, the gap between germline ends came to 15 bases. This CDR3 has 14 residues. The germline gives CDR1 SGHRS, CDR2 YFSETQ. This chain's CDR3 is CASGKGVSTDTQYF. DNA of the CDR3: TGCGCCAGCGGAAAGGGGGTCTCGACAGATACGCAGTATTTT.

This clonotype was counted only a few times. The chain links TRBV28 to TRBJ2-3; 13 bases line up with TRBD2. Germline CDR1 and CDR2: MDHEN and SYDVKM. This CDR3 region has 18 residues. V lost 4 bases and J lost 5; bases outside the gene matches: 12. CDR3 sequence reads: CASSSNRLAGGGIDTQYF. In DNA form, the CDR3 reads TGTGCCAGCAGTTCCAACAGACTAGCGGGGGGCGGGATAGATACGCAGTATTTT.

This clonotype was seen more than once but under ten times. The CDR3 sequence: CASTVGGDQPQHF. The CDR3 coding sequence is TGTGCCAGCACTGTCGGGGGGGATCAGCCCCAGCATTTT. The chain recombines TRBV2 with TRBJ1-5, with D perhaps TRBD1 (5 bases). The CDR3 covers 13 residues. CDR1 is SNHLY, CDR2 FYNNEI, per germline. V was shortened by 7 bases and J by 5 bases, with 12 bases between the two germline ends.

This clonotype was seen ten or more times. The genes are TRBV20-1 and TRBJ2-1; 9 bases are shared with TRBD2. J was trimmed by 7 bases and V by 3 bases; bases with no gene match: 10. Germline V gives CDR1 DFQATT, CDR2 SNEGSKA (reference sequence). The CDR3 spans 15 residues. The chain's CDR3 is CSARPPAGGQNEQFF. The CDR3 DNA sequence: TGCAGTGCTAGGCCCCCGGCGGGGGGGCAGAATGAGCAGTTCTTC.

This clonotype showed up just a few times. The CDR3 loop is CASSQAYGLAGGTDTQYF. As DNA, the CDR3 is TGTGCCAGCAGCCAAGCCTATGGACTAGCGGGGGGCACAGATACGCAGTATTTT. The genes are TRBV3-1 and TRBJ2-3; 13 bases map to TRBD2. The CDR3 sequence is 18 residues long. Unmatched junction bases numbered 5, after V lost 1 base and J lost 1 base. CDR1 is LGHDT, CDR2 YNNKEL, per germline (reference sequence).

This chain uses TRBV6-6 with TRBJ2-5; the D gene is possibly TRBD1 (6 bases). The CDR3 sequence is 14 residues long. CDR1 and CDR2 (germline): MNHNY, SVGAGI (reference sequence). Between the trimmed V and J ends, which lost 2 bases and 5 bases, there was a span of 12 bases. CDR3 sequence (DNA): TGTGCCAGCAGTTACCGGACCCAGGGGGAGACCCAGTACTTC. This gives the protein CASSYRTQGETQYF.

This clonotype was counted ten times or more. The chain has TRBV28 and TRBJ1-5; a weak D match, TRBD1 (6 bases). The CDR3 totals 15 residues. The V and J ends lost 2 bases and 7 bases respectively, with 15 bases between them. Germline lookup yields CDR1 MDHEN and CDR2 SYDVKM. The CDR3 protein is CASSLRPTGRQPQHF. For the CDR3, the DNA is TGTGCCAGCAGTTTACGCCCTACAGGGCGGCAGCCCCAGCATTTT.

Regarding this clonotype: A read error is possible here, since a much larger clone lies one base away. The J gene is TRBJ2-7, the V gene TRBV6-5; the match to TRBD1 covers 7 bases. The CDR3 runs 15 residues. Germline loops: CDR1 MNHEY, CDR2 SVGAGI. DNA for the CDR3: TGTGTCAGCAGTTACGGGACAGCTTTCTCCTACGAGCAGTACTTC. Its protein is CVSSYGTAFSYEQYF.

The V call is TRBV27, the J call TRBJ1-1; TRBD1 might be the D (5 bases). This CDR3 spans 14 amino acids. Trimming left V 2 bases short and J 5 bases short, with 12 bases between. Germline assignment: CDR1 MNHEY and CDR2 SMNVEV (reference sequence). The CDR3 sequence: CASSLTDRGTEAFF. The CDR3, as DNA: TGTGCCAGCAGTTTAACGGACCGGGGGACTGAAGCTTTCTTT.

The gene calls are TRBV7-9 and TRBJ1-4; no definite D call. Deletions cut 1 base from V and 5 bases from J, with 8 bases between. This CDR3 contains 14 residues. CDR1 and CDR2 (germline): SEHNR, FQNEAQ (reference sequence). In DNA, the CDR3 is TGTGCCAGCAGCTTAGGGAACGGGAATGAAAAACTGTTTTTT. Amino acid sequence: CASSLGNGNEKLFF.